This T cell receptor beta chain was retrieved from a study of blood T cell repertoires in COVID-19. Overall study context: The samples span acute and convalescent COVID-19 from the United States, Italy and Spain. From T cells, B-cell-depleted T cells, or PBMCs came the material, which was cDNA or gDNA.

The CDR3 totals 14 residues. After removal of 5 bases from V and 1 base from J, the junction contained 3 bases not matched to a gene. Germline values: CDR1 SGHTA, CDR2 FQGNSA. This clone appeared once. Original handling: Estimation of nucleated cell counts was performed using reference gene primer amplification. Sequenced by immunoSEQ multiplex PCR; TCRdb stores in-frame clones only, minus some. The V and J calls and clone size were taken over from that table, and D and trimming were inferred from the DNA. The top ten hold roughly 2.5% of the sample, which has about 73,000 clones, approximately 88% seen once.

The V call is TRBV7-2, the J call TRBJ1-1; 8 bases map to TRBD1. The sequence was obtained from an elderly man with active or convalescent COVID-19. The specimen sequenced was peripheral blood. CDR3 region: CASSTGTGNTEAFF. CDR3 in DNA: TGTGCCAGCAGCACCGGGACAGGGAACACTGAAGCTTTCTTT.